This TCR beta chain was identified in a study of blood T cell repertoires in COVID-19. Study as a whole: Nucleic acid was either cDNA or gDNA, and it came from T cells, B-cell-depleted T cells, or PBMCs.

The germline V gene has CDR1 MNHEY and CDR2 SMNVEV (reference sequence). With V trimmed by 6 bases and J by 1 base, 6 bases remained unmatched. The CDR3 loop spans 14 amino acids. Using immunoSEQ multiplex PCR, the repertoire was profiled, and TCRdb retains in-frame clones only, with some absent. Altogether 490,000 or so clones are present, about 85% being singletons, with the ten largest covering more than 7.5%. Material for sequencing was PBMCs or T cells enriched from blood (not recorded which). The chain recombines TRBV27 with TRBJ2-7; 7 bases are a match to TRBD2. The TCR comes from a woman aged 55-70 years who had recovered from COVID-19. The CDR3 loop is CASSRSGVSYEQYF. CDR3 sequence (DNA): TGTGCCAGCAGCCGGAGCGGGGTATCCTACGAGCAGTACTTC.